The following is a T cell receptor (beta chain) sequence with its context. Its specificity is not known. This CDR3 is 14 amino acids long. V shed 4 bases, J shed 5 bases, and the junction held 8 bases outside the gene matches. Germline CDR1 reads SGDLS; CDR2 reads YYNGEE. This sample was included in a study of beta chain features in type 1 diabetes. About the research overall: Regarding age, gender and cell yields, patients proved similar to healthy donors. General study results and limits: Because the template was cDNA, high-expressing cells might be over-represented. TCRB CDR3 length was moderately but significantly reduced in all four CD4+ subsets of Type 1 diabetes patients. More deletions and fewer insertions at VDJ junctions were found in patients with type 1 diabetes.

The whole isolated RNA underwent reverse transcription, so sequencing captured expressed TCRB transcripts. The repertoire was sequenced with immunoSEQ multiplex PCR; TCRdb's copy has only in-frame clones and lacks some. The data contain some 140,000 clones, 9% of them singletons. This rearrangement joins TRBV9 to TRBJ1-2; 7 nucleotides line up with TRBD1. The TCR originated in a man aged 30 to 45 with type 1 diabetes. The sequencing input was central memory CD4+ T cells from blood. The CDR3 sequence: CASSPGTEAYGYTF. The DNA of the CDR3 is TGTGCCAGCAGCCCCGGGACAGAGGCTTATGGCTACACCTTC.